This T cell receptor (beta chain) is drawn from a study of tumor-infiltrating lymphocytes in oesophageal squamous cell carcinoma. This clonotype was observed a handful of times. There are 14 residues in the CDR3. Germline values: CDR1 MNHNY, CDR2 SVGAGI (reference sequence). TCRdb analysed the PCR reads with MiXCR anew, one entry per CDR3 protein. The data hold about 10,000 distinct CDR3 sequences, with approximately 64% observed a single time. V is TRBV6-6 and J is TRBJ2-5; tentatively, D is TRBD1 or TRBD2 (6 bases each). The end of the DNA fits TRBJ2-1 better, so the J call may be wrong. Sequencing was carried out using esophageal tumor tissue. The origin of this receptor is a female donor with esophageal squamous cell carcinoma. The CDR3, as DNA: TGTGCCAGCAGTTACTCGAGGAGGGGGGATGAGCAGTTCTTC. This encodes CASSYSRRGDEQFF.